This entry lists 9 T cell receptor beta chains sequenced from one sample in a study of cytomegalovirus exposure and HLA in healthy donors. Measured with immunoSEQ multiplex PCR; TCRdb has only the in-frame clones, and not every one. This sample has 220,000 or so clones, with 75% to 95% found just once. Sequenced input: PBMCs. These receptors were obtained from a woman aged 18-35 years in good health and CMV-seronegative.

The chain is built from TRBV28 and TRBJ2-1; 10 nucleotides match TRBD2. V gave up 6 bases and J gave up 1 base; unmatched junction bases: 6. Germline V gene sequence: CDR1 MDHEN, CDR2 SYDVKM. The length of the CDR3 is 16 residues. The chain's CDR3 is CASSETSGLSYNEQFF. As DNA, the CDR3 is TGTGCCAGCAGCGAGACTAGCGGGCTTTCCTACAATGAGCAGTTCTTC. Complete variable domain (other parts from reference TRBV28 and TRBJ2-1): DVKVTQSSRYLVKRTGEKVFLECVQDMDHENMFWYRQDPGLGLRLIYFSYDVKMKEKGDIPEGYSVSREKKERFSLILESASTNQTSMYLCASSETSGLSYNEQFFGPGTRLTVL.

The chain couples TRBV25-1 to TRBJ1-2; 8 nucleotides agree with TRBD1. The ends lost 8 bases at V and 5 bases at J; junction bases unmatched: 7. Germline CDR1 and CDR2: MGHDK and SYGVNS. This CDR3 is 13 amino acids long. CDR3 DNA sequence: TGTGCCAGCGTCGGTGGACAGGGTTATGGCTACACCTTC. This encodes CASVGGQGYGYTF.

This chain connects TRBV27 to TRBJ2-7, with D perhaps TRBD2 (6 bases). The CDR3 sequence is 17 residues long. The germline V gene encodes CDR1 MNHEY and CDR2 SMNVEV (reference sequence). V lost 0 bases and J 2 bases, leaving 17 bases between the germline ends. CDR3 residues: CASSLSAGRTTAYEQYF. For the CDR3, the DNA is TGTGCCAGCAGTTTATCTGCTGGGAGGACTACAGCCTACGAGCAGTACTTC.

This clone was detected a few times. V and J are TRBV9 and TRBJ2-7, with TRBD1 as a possible D gene (6 bases). V gave up 3 bases and J gave up 3 bases, with 13 bases separating them. The CDR3 is made up of 14 amino acids. Germline CDR1 is SGDLS and CDR2 is YYNGEE. CDR3 sequence: CASSARQDLYEQYF. The DNA for the CDR3 is TGTGCCAGCAGCGCCCGACAGGACCTCTACGAGCAGTACTTC.

This chain uses TRBV2 with TRBJ2-1; D remains unclear. The CDR3 has 11 residues. Deletions cut 7 bases from V and 7 bases from J, with 8 bases between. The V gene's germline CDR1 is SNHLY and CDR2 FYNNEI. CDR3 nucleotides: TGTGCCAGCACCCTTCAGAATGAGCAGTTCTTC. Amino acid sequence: CASTLQNEQFF.

The V gene is TRBV28, the J gene TRBJ1-2, with D tentatively TRBD1 (5 bases). CDR3 length: 12 residues. V was pared by 4 bases and J by 3 bases, with 6 bases between. The germline V gene has CDR1 MDHEN and CDR2 SYDVKM. CDR3 amino acids: CASSSTDYGYTF. The CDR3 DNA sequence: TGTGCCAGCAGTTCGACAGACTATGGCTACACCTTC.

The rearrangement links TRBV27 to TRBJ2-1; tentative D call: TRBD2 (5 bases). The V gene's germline CDR1 is MNHEY and CDR2 SMNVEV (reference sequence). V was shortened by 5 bases and J by 0 bases, with 17 bases between the two germline ends. The CDR3 extends over 17 amino acids. The chain's CDR3 is CASSPRGALSSYNEQFF. Written as DNA, the CDR3 is TGTGCCAGCAGTCCCCGGGGAGCGTTGAGCTCCTACAATGAGCAGTTCTTC.

The V call is TRBV27, the J call TRBJ2-1, with 11 bases identical to TRBD2. V trimming: 6 bases; J trimming: 7 bases; junction bases outside the gene matches: 5. The CDR3 is made up of 14 amino acids. Germline V gene sequence: CDR1 MNHEY, CDR2 SMNVEV (reference sequence). The CDR3 DNA reads TGTGCCAGCAGCCCGGGACTAGCGGTGAATGAGCAGTTCTTC. Translated, it gives CASSPGLAVNEQFF.

This clone has a single count. The CDR3 DNA sequence: TGTGCCAGCAGCTCCCGGACAGGGGTTGTCACAGATACGCAGTATTTT. Its protein product is CASSSRTGVVTDTQYF. The J gene is TRBJ2-3, the V gene TRBV7-9; 9 bases line up with TRBD1. CDR3 length: 16 residues. From germline, CDR1 is SEHNR and CDR2 FQNEAQ (reference sequence). With V trimmed by 4 bases and J by 2 bases, 7 bases remained unmatched.